The rows below give T cell receptor beta chains drawn from one sample of a study of blood T cell repertoires in COVID-19. The protocol was immunoSEQ multiplex PCR, while the TCRdb copy is restricted to in-frame clones and leaves out a portion. The data show 150,000 to 200,000 clones, roughly 82% seen once. The sample taken for sequencing was PBMCs or T cells enriched from blood (not recorded which). These receptors originate from a man aged 45-65 years who had recovered from COVID-19. CDR3s include the opening cysteine and the closing phenylalanine or tryptophan.

CASTRSPHKSYNEQFF	TRBV7-9	TRBJ2-1
CASSLERGLLNTEAFF	TRBV5-4	TRBJ1-1
CASSPEGNTEAFF	TRBV18	TRBJ1-1
CASSLGQGFYNSPLHF	TRBV7-9	TRBJ1-6
CASSLGQGRPQHF	TRBV7-8	TRBJ1-5
CASSQTGARGNTIYF	TRBV3-1/TRBV3-2	TRBJ1-3
CASSIVEVRQPQHF	TRBV19	TRBJ1-5
CASSVGSGGNTGELFF	TRBV9	TRBJ2-2
CASSQDLGAPETQYF	TRBV4-1	TRBJ2-5
CASRFGEAFF	TRBV12-3/TRBV12-4	TRBJ1-1
CASKGWQGLSYEQYF	TRBV27	TRBJ2-7
CATIRTSGSNEQFF	TRBV25-1	TRBJ2-1
CASSELSDRAYEQYF	TRBV5-1	TRBJ2-7
CASSPDRGLFYEQYF	TRBV9	TRBJ2-7
CASSSDGQINQPQHF	TRBV5-1	TRBJ1-5
CASSRQGVGTDTQYF	TRBV7-6	TRBJ2-3
CASSYVQANEKLFF	TRBV6-5	TRBJ1-4
CATSDGGTAETYEQYF	TRBV24-1	TRBJ2-7
CASSQSTGSYEQYF	TRBV5-1	TRBJ2-7
CSVQEGSGEKLFF	TRBV29-1	TRBJ1-4
CASSGRGGTEAFF	TRBV12-3/TRBV12-4	TRBJ1-1
CASSTAGGVNSPLHF	TRBV19	TRBJ1-6
CASSQQGFEQYF	TRBV11-1	TRBJ2-7
CASSEALLYEQYF	TRBV2	TRBJ2-7
CASSHPGGTQETQYF	TRBV18	TRBJ2-5
CASRGDNTGELFF	TRBV19	TRBJ2-2
CASSLWQTSSGANVLTF	TRBV5-1	TRBJ2-6
CASCWGQPTVTQYF	TRBV28	TRBJ2-3
CASSLRWGGNNEQFF	TRBV5-1	TRBJ2-1
CASSYRLTERYEQYF	TRBV6-5	TRBJ2-7
CSVEPNRGADTQYF	TRBV29-1	TRBJ2-3
CAISESLGQGADGGNQPQHF	TRBV10-3	TRBJ1-5
CASSFVGQGATDTQYF	TRBV27	TRBJ2-3
CASSDGEIYGYTF	TRBV19	TRBJ1-2
CASSPGTSGREQYF	TRBV5-4	TRBJ2-7
CASSLVGRGYTF	TRBV12-3/TRBV12-4	TRBJ1-2
CASSLQGAYGYTF	TRBV5-4	TRBJ1-2
CASSRSGVGTDTQYF	TRBV13	TRBJ2-3
CASSLEAGTNQPQHF	TRBV5-1	TRBJ1-5
CASSLTTLGRGELFF	TRBV11-2	TRBJ2-2
CASNPPGRGVYGYTF	TRBV28	TRBJ1-2
CASSPPSSQGRSPLHF	TRBV18	TRBJ1-6
CASSESWRQHDEQYF	TRBV10-2	TRBJ2-7
CASSSVGSSGSTDTQYF	TRBV5-4	TRBJ2-3
CASSPRDRYYSNQPQHF	TRBV28	TRBJ1-5
CSAPLNTEAFF	TRBV20-1	TRBJ1-1
CASKTGGTGELFF	TRBV2	TRBJ2-2
CASSFAEALFSNQPQHF	TRBV28	TRBJ1-5
CASSPGQGGTNIQYF	TRBV28	TRBJ2-4
CASSQGKKGDTEAFF	TRBV4-1	TRBJ1-1
CASSLEMTTVGYTF	TRBV7-9	TRBJ1-2
CASSLVRTSGGSYNEQFF	TRBV5-8	TRBJ2-1
CASREGWNTIYF	TRBV3-1/TRBV3-2	TRBJ1-3
CASSQRSGTSGGFYNEQFF	TRBV7-3	TRBJ2-1
CAWRQGGWGTGELFF	TRBV30	TRBJ2-2
CASSPPGQGNTGELFF	TRBV18	TRBJ2-2